The 14 T cell receptor beta chains below come from one sample, sequenced in a study of CD8 T cells in ankylosing spondylitis. Points from the study as a whole: Blood of patients with ankylosing spondylitis appeared to be characterized by a TCR beta motif of fewer than 10 highly homologous variants.

Their cognate antigens are unknown. TCRdb reprocessed the 5' RACE reads via MiXCR and lists one record per CDR3 protein. The sample carries around 890,000 distinct CDR3 sequences, about 12% recorded once. Sample: blood, either unsorted or a sorted T cell fraction (not recorded which). Receptors originate from a male donor with ankylosing spondylitis.

The table lists this clonotype with a few counts. The V and J genes are TRBV7-2 and TRBJ1-5; no clear D. The CDR3 spans 13 residues. Germline V lookup: CDR1 SGHTA, CDR2 FQGNSA. Deletions cut 2 bases from V and 5 bases from J, with 7 bases between. DNA for the CDR3: TGTGCCAGCAGCTTACAAAGGGATCAGCCCCAGCATTTT. Its translation: CASSLQRDQPQHF.

This chain uses TRBV6-1 with TRBJ2-7, with 7 bases that match TRBD1. After removal of 8 bases from V and 4 bases from J, the junction contained 11 bases not matched to a gene. The CDR3 length is 14 residues. Germline CDR1 MNHNS, CDR2 SASEGT. CDR3 sequence: CASAPGGASYEQYF. The CDR3 nucleotides read TGTGCCAGCGCCCCAGGGGGAGCTTCATACGAGCAGTACTTC.

This clonotype was detected only a few times. CDR3 protein: CASSLGYGTGSDHEQFF. Written as DNA, the CDR3 is TGTGCCAGCAGCTTAGGGTATGGGACTGGCTCCGACCATGAGCAGTTCTTC. The chain carries TRBV11-3 and TRBJ2-1, with D tentatively TRBD2 (6 bases). Germline values: CDR1 SGHNT, CDR2 YENEEA. CDR3 length equals 17 residues. The ends were cut back, 1 base at V and 8 bases at J, with 21 bases in the middle.

J is TRBJ1-5 and V is TRBV18, with 9 bases aligning to TRBD1. Unmatched junction bases numbered 10, after V lost 6 bases and J lost 10 bases. Per the germline V gene, CDR1 is KGHSH and CDR2 is LQKENI. This CDR3 is 14 amino acids long. For the CDR3, the DNA is TGTGCCAGCTCGCAAACAGGGGGCCAGTTCCCCCAGCATTTT. Translating gives CASSQTGGQFPQHF.

This clonotype has just a few counts. The chain combines TRBV20-1 with TRBJ2-1, with D unclear. V lost 3 bases to trimming and J lost 10 bases, with 13 bases between them. Germline V gene data show CDR1 as DFQATT and CDR2 as SNEGSKA (reference sequence). The CDR3 loop spans 12 amino acids. CDR3 in amino acids: CSASRLAKEQFF. For the CDR3, the DNA is TGCAGTGCTAGTCGCTTAGCCAAGGAGCAGTTCTTC.

This clonotype has at least ten counts. J is TRBJ1-2 and V is TRBV12-3 or TRBV12-4; D uncertain. The V end lost 5 bases, the J end lost 5 bases, and 12 bases lay between the germline ends. The CDR3 is 13 residues long. CDR3 nucleotides: TGTGCCAGCAGTGTGGCCCGTCGATATGGCTACACCTTC. Its translation: CASSVARRYGYTF.

The rearrangement uses TRBV11-2 and TRBJ2-5, with 9 bases fitting TRBD1. This CDR3 comprises 14 residues. Germline CDR1 SGHAT, CDR2 FQNNGV. J was trimmed by 7 bases and V by 4 bases; bases with no gene match: 7. The CDR3 reads CASSSRQGEGTQYF. CDR3 coding DNA: TGTGCCAGCAGCTCTAGACAGGGGGAGGGGACCCAGTACTTC.

The rearrangement uses TRBV10-3 and TRBJ1-1, with 7 bases identical to TRBD1. Germline trimming cut 4 bases from V and 4 bases from J; bases unmatched to any gene: 9. This CDR3 is 15 amino acids long. Germline assignment: CDR1 ENHRY and CDR2 SYGVKD. The chain's CDR3 is CAISGLKGAVTEAFF. DNA for the CDR3: TGTGCCATCAGTGGTTTAAAGGGGGCCGTCACTGAAGCTTTCTTT.

Only a few counts were recorded for this clonotype. V usage is TRBV10-3 and J usage is TRBJ1-5; the match to TRBD1 covers 9 bases. The CDR3 is 14 amino acids. Germline V gene data show CDR1 as ENHRY and CDR2 as SYGVKD. The V gene end was trimmed by 5 bases and the J gene end by 6 bases; junction bases not matched to a gene: 5. The CDR3 sequence is CAISLDRGVQPQHF. DNA for the CDR3: TGTGCCATCAGTTTGGACAGGGGAGTTCAGCCCCAGCATTTT.

The chain links TRBV20-1 to TRBJ2-3; D might be TRBD2 (6 bases). CDR1 and CDR2 from the germline V gene are DFQATT and SNEGSKA (reference sequence). The ends were cut back, 6 bases at V and 1 base at J, with 14 bases in the middle. This CDR3 has 14 amino acids. CDR3 residues: CSALPWGGTDTQYF. DNA of the CDR3: TGCAGTGCCCTCCCCTGGGGGGGCACAGATACGCAGTATTTT.

The chain uses TRBV7-6 and TRBJ1-1, with D hard to call. The length of the CDR3 is 16 residues. V lost 8 bases to trimming and J lost 4 bases, with 23 bases between them. The germline V gene encodes CDR1 SGHVS and CDR2 FNYEAQ. The CDR3: CASLLAPGFSITEAFF. In nucleotides, the CDR3 is TGTGCCAGCCTATTGGCCCCGGGGTTCTCCATCACTGAAGCTTTCTTT. Combining the CDR3 with reference TRBV7-6 and TRBJ1-1 gives the whole variable domain GAGVSQSPRYKVTKRGQDVALRCDPISGHVSLYWYRQALGQGPEFLTYFNYEAQQDKSGLPNDRFSAERPEGSISTLTIQRTEQRDSAMYRCASLLAPGFSITEAFFGQGTRLTVV.

The chain is built from TRBV28 and TRBJ2-5; either TRBD1 or TRBD2 may fit D (5 bases each). V was trimmed by 1 base and J by 11 bases, leaving 14 bases between them. CDR1 MDHEN and CDR2 SYDVKM come from the germline V gene. The CDR3 covers 13 residues. This chain's CDR3 is CASSLSGREIQYF. In DNA form, the CDR3 reads TGTGCCAGCAGTTTATCCGGCAGGGAGATTCAGTACTTC.

This clonotype turned up a few times. The chain is built from TRBV7-2 and TRBJ2-1; maybe TRBD2 (5 bases). The CDR3 sequence is 14 residues long. Germline V gene lookup returns CDR1 SGHTA and CDR2 FQGNSA. Trimming removed 4 bases from V and 4 bases from J, with 11 bases in between. The CDR3 DNA follows: TGTGCCAGCAGCTCCTGGCGGGTATACAATGAGCAGTTCTTC. Amino acids: CASSSWRVYNEQFF. The full variable domain, in which reference TRBV7-2 and TRBJ2-1 provide the parts outside the CDR3, is GAGVSQSPSNKVTEKGKDVELRCDPISGHTALYWYRQSLGQGLEFLIYFQGNSAPDKSGLPSDRFSAERTGGSVSTLTIQRTQQEDSAVYLCASSSWRVYNEQFFGPGTRLTVL.

This clonotype was counted at least ten times. The gene calls are TRBV15 and TRBJ2-5; D not resolved. CDR1 LNHNV and CDR2 YYDKDF come from the germline V gene (reference sequence). V gave up 1 base and J gave up 5 bases, with 11 bases separating them. The CDR3 is 14 residues long. The CDR3 here is CATSRGVRWETQYF. In nucleotides, the CDR3 is TGTGCCACCAGCAGAGGCGTCCGCTGGGAGACCCAGTACTTC.